These T cell receptor beta chains were read from a single sample in a study of early stage breast cancer tumors. The assay was immunoSEQ multiplex PCR, and TCRdb's table has in-frame clones only and misses some. In the table there are some 25,000 clones, roughly 67% of which are singletons. The sequencing sample was made of breast tumor tissue. The receptors here all came from a person aged 55 to 69 with breast cancer. The CDR3 runs from the conserved cysteine through the conserved F or W. D genes are given only for firm matches. Clone size, where shown, is once, few, many, or a class for clones that have expanded.

CDR3,DNA,size,V,D,J
CATSSAGGLAGYTQYF,TGTGCCACCAGCAGCGCTGGGGGACTAGCGGGTTATACGCAGTATTTT,.,TRBV15,TRBD2,TRBJ2-3
CASSFPSRDTQYF,TGTGCCAGCAGCTTCCCGTCGAGAGATACGCAGTATTTT,.,TRBV7-2,.,TRBJ2-3
CASSPGPLAFF,TGTGCCAGCAGTCCCGGTCCGTTGGCTTTCTTT,.,TRBV2,.,TRBJ1-1
CASSSLAGGPTDTQYF,TGTGCCAGCAGCTCCCTAGCGGGAGGGCCCACAGATACGCAGTATTTT,.,TRBV7-2,TRBD2,TRBJ2-3
CASSLRTSGVYNEQFF,TGCGCCAGCAGCTTGAGGACTAGCGGGGTGTACAATGAGCAGTTCTTC,.,TRBV5-1,TRBD2,TRBJ2-1
CASSPRVSGDTEAFF,TGCGCCAGCAGCCCCCGGGTCTCCGGGGACACTGAAGCTTTCTTT,once,TRBV5-1,.,TRBJ1-1
CASSLPTSGFLYNEQFF,TGCGCCAGCAGCTTGCCCACTAGCGGATTCTTATACAATGAGCAGTTCTTC,.,TRBV5-1,TRBD2,TRBJ2-1
CASSPGTGGTEAFF,TGTGCCAGCAGCCCCGGGACAGGGGGCACTGAAGCTTTCTTT,.,TRBV11-2,TRBD1,TRBJ1-1
CASRRTGADTQYF,TGTGCCAGCAGAAGGACAGGGGCGGATACGCAGTATTTT,.,TRBV27,TRBD1,TRBJ2-3
CASSVPDRGADTQYF,TGTGCCAGCAGTGTGCCGGACAGGGGGGCAGATACGCAGTATTTT,.,TRBV2,TRBD1,TRBJ2-3
CASTLGTGRNYEQYF,TGTGCCAGCACCCTAGGGACAGGGAGGAACTACGAGCAGTACTTC,.,TRBV6-6,TRBD1,TRBJ2-7
CASSQNPKRGHLGEQFF,TGCGCCAGCAGCCAAAACCCTAAGCGGGGGCACTTAGGGGAGCAGTTCTTC,.,TRBV4-3,TRBD2,TRBJ2-1
CASSLNGATNEKLFF,TGTGCCAGCAGCCTAAACGGAGCAACTAATGAAAAACTGTTTTTT,.,TRBV7-8,.,TRBJ1-4
CASRAGTGYQPQHF,TGTGCCAGCAGAGCCGGGACAGGGTATCAGCCCCAGCATTTT,.,TRBV6-1,TRBD1,TRBJ1-5
CASRPDRHEQYF,TGTGCCAGCAGACCGGACAGGCACGAGCAGTACTTC,.,TRBV28,TRBD1,TRBJ2-7
CASSSPRDLEGGRELFF,TGTGCCAGCAGCTCACCCAGGGACCTAGAGGGAGGCCGGGAGCTGTTTTTT,.,TRBV5-4,.,TRBJ2-2